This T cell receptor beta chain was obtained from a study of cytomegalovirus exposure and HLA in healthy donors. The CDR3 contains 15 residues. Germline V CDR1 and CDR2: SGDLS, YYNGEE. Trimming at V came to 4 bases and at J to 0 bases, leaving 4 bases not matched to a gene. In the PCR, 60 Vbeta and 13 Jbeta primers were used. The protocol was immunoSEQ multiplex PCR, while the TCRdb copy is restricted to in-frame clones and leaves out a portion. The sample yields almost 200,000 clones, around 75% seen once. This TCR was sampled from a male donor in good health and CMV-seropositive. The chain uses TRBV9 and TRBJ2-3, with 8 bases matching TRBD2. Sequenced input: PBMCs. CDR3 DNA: TGTGCCAGCAGCCCTCGGGGGGGAAGCACAGATACGCAGTATTTT. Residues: CASSPRGGSTDTQYF.